The sequence of this T cell receptor beta chain was determined in a study of blood T cell repertoires in COVID-19. Sequenced by immunoSEQ multiplex PCR; TCRdb stores in-frame clones only, minus some. The sample lists around 370,000 clones; about 90% were seen once. The CDR3 is 12 residues long. CDR1 is LNHDA, CDR2 SQIVND, per germline (reference sequence). With 6 bases removed from V and 4 bases from J, the gap between germline ends came to 9 bases. The TCR comes from a man aged 18 to 35 with active or convalescent COVID-19. Sequences were obtained from peripheral blood. This sequence joins TRBV19 and TRBJ2-5; maybe TRBD1 (6 bases). The CDR3 coding sequence is TGTGCCAGTAGACAGGGCCCAGAGACCCAGTACTTC. Translated: CASRQGPETQYF.